Included here is one TCR beta chain sequence, with context. Its antigen is still unknown. This CDR3 is built from 18 residues. This sample was included in a study of cytomegalovirus exposure and HLA in healthy donors. Study conclusions and caveats: In vitro experiments confirmed that a few CMV-associated chains were specific for CMV antigens. Within an earlier analysis, most TCR beta V segments proved productive either about 90% or about 30% of the time. The study put some 150 TCR beta chains on its list as cytomegalovirus-associated. TCR beta V- and J-gene trimming, according to a later analysis, was linked to a missense DCLRE1C variant.

The PCR had 60 Vbeta and 13 Jbeta primers. Libraries were prepared by immunoSEQ multiplex PCR; TCRdb keeps only in-frame clonotypes and omits some of them. The data show about 150,000 clones, 64% seen once. Specimen: PBMCs. V and J are TRBV21-1 and TRBJ2-7; the D segment call TRBD2 is taken from the table without a DNA check. TRBV21-1 is a pseudogene locus. The clonotype originates from a woman under 40 in good health and CMV-seropositive. The CDR3 nucleotides read TGTGCCAGCAGCAAAGCCGAGGGACTAGCGGACCCGTGCTACGAGCAGTACTTC. Translated: CASSKAEGLADPCYEQYF.